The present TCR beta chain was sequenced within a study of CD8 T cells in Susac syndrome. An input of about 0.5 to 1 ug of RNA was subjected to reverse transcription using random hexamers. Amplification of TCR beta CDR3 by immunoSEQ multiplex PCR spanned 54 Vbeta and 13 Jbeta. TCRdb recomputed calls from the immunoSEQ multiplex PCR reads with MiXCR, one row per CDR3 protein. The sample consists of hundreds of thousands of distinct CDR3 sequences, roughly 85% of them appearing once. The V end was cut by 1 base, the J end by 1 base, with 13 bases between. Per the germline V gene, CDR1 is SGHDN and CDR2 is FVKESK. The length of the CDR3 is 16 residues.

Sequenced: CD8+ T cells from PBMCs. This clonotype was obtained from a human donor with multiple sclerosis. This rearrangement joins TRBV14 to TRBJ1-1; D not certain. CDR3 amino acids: CASSQALRRGNTEAFF. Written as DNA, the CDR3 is TGTGCCAGCAGCCAAGCTTTGAGACGGGGGAACACTGAAGCTTTCTTT.